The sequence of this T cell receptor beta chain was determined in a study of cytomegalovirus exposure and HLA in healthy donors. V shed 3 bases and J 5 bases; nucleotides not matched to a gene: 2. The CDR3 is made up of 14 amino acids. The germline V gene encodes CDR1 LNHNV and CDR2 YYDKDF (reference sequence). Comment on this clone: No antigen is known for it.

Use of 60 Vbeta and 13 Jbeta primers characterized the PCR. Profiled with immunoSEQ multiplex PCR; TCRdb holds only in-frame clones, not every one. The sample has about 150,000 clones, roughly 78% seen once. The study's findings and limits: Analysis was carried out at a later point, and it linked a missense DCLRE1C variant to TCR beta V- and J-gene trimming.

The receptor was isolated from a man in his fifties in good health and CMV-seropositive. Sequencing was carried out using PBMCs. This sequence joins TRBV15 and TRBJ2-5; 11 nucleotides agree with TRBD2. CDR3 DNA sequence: TGTGCCACCAGCAGGGGACTAGCGGAGGAGACCCAGTACTTC. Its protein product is CATSRGLAEETQYF.